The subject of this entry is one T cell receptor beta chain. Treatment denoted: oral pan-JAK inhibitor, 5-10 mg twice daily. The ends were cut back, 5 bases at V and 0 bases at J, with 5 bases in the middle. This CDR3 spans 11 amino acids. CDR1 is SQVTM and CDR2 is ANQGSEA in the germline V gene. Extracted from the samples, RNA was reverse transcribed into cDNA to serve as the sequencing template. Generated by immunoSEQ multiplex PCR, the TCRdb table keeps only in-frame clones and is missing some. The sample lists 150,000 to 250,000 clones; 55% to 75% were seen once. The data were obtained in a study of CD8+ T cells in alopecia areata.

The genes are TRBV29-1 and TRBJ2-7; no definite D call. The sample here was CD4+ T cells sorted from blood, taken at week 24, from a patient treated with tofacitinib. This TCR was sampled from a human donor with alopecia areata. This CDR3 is CSVRISYEQYF. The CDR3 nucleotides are TGCAGCGTTCGGATCTCCTACGAGCAGTACTTC.